This T cell receptor (beta chain) was profiled in a study of blood T cell repertoires in COVID-19. Whole-study context: Researchers got acute and convalescent COVID-19 samples from the United States, Italy and Spain. T cells, B-cell-depleted T cells, or PBMCs provided the cDNA or gDNA that served as material.

Authors' processing steps: Estimation of nucleated cell counts was performed using reference gene primer amplification. Assay used: immunoSEQ multiplex PCR; TCRdb lists only in-frame clones, some missing. That table gives V, J and clone size, and the DNA gave D and trimming. The sample consists of around 300,000 clones, about 90% of them appearing once. The V segment lost 1 base and the J segment 4 bases; nucleotides outside the gene matches: 3. Germline values: CDR1 SGHTA, CDR2 FQGNSA. CDR3 size: 16 residues. In the case of this clone: Other DNA variants within this sample encode the same CDR3.

The receptor was derived from a woman between 40 and 50 years old with acute or convalescent COVID-19. Material for sequencing was peripheral blood. The chain recombines TRBV7-2 with TRBJ2-3, with TRBD2 matching 12 bases. CDR3: CASSLVASGGADTQYF. CDR3 DNA: TGTGCCAGCAGCTTAGTGGCTAGCGGGGGGGCAGATACGCAGTATTTT.